This T cell receptor (beta chain) is drawn from a study of cytomegalovirus exposure and HLA in healthy donors. About the study: The 90 to 150 validation repertoires and the approximately 700 first-cohort repertoires shared a platform, a later analysis reported. Findings and caveats of the study: Altogether, 150 to 200 TCR beta chains were recorded as cytomegalovirus-associated. The majority of TCR sequences were rare, yet some public TCRs appeared in many donors.

Profiled with immunoSEQ multiplex PCR; TCRdb holds only in-frame clones, not every one. The repertoire holds 160,000 or so clones, with around four fifths as singletons. Separate from the approximately 700-subject first cohort was the approximately 120-subject validation cohort, to which the donors belonged. Details on this clone: Its antigen remains unknown.

V lost 2 bases and J 1 base, leaving 17 bases between the germline ends. Germline V lookup: CDR1 MNHNS, CDR2 SASEGT. The CDR3 runs to 17 residues. Sequencing was performed on PBMCs. This receptor was obtained from a man under 40 in good health and CMV-seropositive. V and J are TRBV6-1 and TRBJ1-1; the D is unclear. DNA of the CDR3: TGTGCCAGCAGTGAACGGGGTATTGGACGGACGAACACTGAAGCTTTCTTT. Protein sequence: CASSERGIGRTNTEAFF.